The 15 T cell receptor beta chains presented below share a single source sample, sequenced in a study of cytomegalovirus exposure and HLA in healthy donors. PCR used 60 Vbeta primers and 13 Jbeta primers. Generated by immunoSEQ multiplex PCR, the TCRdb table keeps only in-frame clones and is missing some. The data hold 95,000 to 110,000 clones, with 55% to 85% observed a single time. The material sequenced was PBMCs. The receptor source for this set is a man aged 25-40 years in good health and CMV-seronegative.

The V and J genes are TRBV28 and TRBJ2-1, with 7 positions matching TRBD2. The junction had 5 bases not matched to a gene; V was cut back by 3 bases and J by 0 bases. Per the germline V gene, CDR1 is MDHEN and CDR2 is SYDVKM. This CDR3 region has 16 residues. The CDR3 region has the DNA TGTGCCAGCAGTTTGTGGCGGGGGAGCTCCTACAATGAGCAGTTCTTC. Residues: CASSLWRGSSYNEQFF.

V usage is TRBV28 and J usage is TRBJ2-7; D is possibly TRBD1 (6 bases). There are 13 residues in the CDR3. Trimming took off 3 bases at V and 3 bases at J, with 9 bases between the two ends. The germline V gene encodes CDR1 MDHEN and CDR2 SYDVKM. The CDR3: CASSLTGYYEQYF. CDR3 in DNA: TGTGCCAGCAGTTTGACAGGTTACTACGAGCAGTACTTC. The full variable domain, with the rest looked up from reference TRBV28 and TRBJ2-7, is DVKVTQSSRYLVKRTGEKVFLECVQDMDHENMFWYRQDPGLGLRLIYFSYDVKMKEKGDIPEGYSVSREKKERFSLILESASTNQTSMYLCASSLTGYYEQYFGPGTRLTVT.

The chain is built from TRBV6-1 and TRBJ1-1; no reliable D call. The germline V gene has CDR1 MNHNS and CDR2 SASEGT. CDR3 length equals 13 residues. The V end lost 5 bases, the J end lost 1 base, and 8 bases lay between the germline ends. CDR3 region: CASSSYRNTEAFF. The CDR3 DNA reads TGTGCCAGCAGTTCGTACAGGAACACTGAAGCTTTCTTT.

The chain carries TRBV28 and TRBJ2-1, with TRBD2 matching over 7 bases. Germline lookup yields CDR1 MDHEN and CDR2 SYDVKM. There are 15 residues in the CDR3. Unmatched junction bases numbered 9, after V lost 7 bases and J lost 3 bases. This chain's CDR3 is CASTSLGGGYNEQFF. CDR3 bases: TGTGCCAGCACCTCTCTCGGCGGGGGCTACAATGAGCAGTTCTTC. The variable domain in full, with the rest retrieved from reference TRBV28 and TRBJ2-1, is DVKVTQSSRYLVKRTGEKVFLECVQDMDHENMFWYRQDPGLGLRLIYFSYDVKMKEKGDIPEGYSVSREKKERFSLILESASTNQTSMYLCASTSLGGGYNEQFFGPGTRLTVL.

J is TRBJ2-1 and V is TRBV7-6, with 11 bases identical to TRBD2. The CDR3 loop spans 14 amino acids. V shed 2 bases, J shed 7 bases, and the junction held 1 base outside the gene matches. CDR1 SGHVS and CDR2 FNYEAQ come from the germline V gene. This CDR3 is CASSLLAGGNEQFF. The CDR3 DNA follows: TGTGCCAGCAGCTTATTAGCGGGGGGGAATGAGCAGTTCTTC.

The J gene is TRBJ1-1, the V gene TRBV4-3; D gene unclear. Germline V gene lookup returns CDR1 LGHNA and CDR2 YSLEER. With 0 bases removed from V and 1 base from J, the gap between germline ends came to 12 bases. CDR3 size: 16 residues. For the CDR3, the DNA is TGCGCCAGCAGCCAAGATCGCGGGAACCAGAACACTGAAGCTTTCTTT. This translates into CASSQDRGNQNTEAFF.

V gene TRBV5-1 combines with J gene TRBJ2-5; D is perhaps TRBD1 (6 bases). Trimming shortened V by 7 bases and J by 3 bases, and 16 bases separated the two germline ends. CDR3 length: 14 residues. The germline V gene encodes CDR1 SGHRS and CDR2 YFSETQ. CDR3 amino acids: CASGALGAKETQYF. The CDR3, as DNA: TGCGCCAGCGGGGCCCTGGGGGCTAAAGAGACCCAGTACTTC.

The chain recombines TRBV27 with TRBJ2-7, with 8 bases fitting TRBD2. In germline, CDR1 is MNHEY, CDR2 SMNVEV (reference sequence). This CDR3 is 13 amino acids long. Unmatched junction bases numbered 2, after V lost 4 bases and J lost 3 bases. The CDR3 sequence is CASSSRGGYEQYF. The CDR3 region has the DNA TGTGCCAGCAGTTCCCGGGGGGGCTACGAGCAGTACTTC.

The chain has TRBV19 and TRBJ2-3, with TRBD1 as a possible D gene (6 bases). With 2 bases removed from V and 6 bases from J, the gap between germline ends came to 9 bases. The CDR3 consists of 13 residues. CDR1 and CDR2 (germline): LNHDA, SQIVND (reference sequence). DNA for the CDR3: TGTGCCAGTAGTATACAGGGGTTGGATACGCAGTATTTT. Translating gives CASSIQGLDTQYF. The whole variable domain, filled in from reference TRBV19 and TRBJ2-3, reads DGGITQSPKYLFRKEGQNVTLSCEQNLNHDAMYWYRQDPGQGLRLIYYSQIVNDFQKGDIAEGYSVSREKKESFPLTVTSAQKNPTAFYLCASSIQGLDTQYFGPGTRLTVL.

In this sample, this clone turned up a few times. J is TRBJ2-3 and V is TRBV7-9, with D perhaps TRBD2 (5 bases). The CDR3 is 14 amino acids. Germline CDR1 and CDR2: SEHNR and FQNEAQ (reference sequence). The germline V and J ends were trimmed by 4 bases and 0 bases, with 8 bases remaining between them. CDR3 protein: CASSWAGSTDTQYF. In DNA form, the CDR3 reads TGTGCCAGCAGCTGGGCGGGTAGCACAGATACGCAGTATTTT. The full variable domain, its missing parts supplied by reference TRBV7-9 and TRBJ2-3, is DTGVSQNPRHKITKRGQNVTFRCDPISEHNRLYWYRQTLGQGPEFLTYFQNEAQLEKSRLLSDRFSAERPKGSFSTLEIQRTEQGDSAMYLCASSWAGSTDTQYFGPGTRLTVL.

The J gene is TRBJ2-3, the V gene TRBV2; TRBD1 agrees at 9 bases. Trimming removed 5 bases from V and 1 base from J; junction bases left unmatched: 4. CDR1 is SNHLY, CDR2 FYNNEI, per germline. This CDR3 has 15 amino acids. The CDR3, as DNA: TGTGCCAGCAGTTCACAGGGGGCTGGCACAGATACGCAGTATTTT. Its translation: CASSSQGAGTDTQYF.

In DNA form, the CDR3 reads TGTGCCAGCAGCCGCGATGGACAGGGATACGAGCAGTACTTC. It codes for CASSRDGQGYEQYF. The genes are TRBV7-3 and TRBJ2-7; 8 nucleotides line up with TRBD1. The CDR3 is 14 residues long. After removal of 5 bases from V and 4 bases from J, the junction contained 7 bases not matched to a gene. Germline V gene data show CDR1 as SGHTA and CDR2 as FQGTGA.

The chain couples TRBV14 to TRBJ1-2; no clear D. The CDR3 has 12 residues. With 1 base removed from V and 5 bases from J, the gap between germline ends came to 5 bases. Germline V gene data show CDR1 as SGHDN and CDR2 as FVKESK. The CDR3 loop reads CASSQGGYGYTF. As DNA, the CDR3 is TGTGCCAGCAGCCAAGGAGGATATGGCTACACCTTC.

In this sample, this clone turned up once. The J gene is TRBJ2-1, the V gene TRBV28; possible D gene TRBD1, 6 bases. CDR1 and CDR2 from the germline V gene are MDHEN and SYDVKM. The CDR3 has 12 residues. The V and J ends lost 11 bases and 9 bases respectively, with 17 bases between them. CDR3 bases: TGTGCCGGAAACAGGGTAGGGGGTGAGCAGTTCTTC. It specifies CAGNRVGGEQFF.

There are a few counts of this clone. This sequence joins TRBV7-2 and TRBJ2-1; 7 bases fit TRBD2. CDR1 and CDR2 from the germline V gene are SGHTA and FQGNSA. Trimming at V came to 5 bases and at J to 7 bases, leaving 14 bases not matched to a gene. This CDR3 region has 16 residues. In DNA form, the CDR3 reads TGTGCCAGCAGCAGAGAGAGCGGGACCGGGGGGAATGAGCAGTTCTTC. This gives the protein CASSRESGTGGNEQFF.